This T cell receptor (beta chain) derives from a study of shared clonotypes between healthy human individuals (dated by TCRdb to 2018 to 2021). In the study overall: A couple of women and a few men aged 18 to 49 years were included in the cohort. For each donor, three plates each were used for CD4 naive and CD4 memory, two plates were used for CD8 naive, and one plate was used for CD8 memory. Each donor's leukapheresis produced roughly between about 0.85 and 10 billion PBMCs. Different laboratories and diverse techniques were used to prepare libraries and sequence TCR repertoires, to increase sequencing depth and limit assay-specific biases. Blood TCR repertoires of about five healthy adults were deeply sequenced to estimate repertoire size and the extent of clonotype sharing between individuals.

The CDR3 goes from the cysteine to the phenylalanine over 15 residues. The DNA shown is the 45-base CDR3, in frame from base 1. Per the germline V gene, SQVTM is the CDR1 and ANQGSEA is the CDR2. Cut back by 6 bases and 0 bases, the V and J ends lie 15 bases apart. Using the deep immunoSEQ assay, TCR CDR3 regions were amplified from genomic DNA by multiplex PCR. For each cell subset, the extracted genomic DNA was distributed evenly across all wells of several immunoSEQ 96-well plates, and each plate served as one replicate. For sorted subsets, around 0.2 ug of genomic DNA, equivalent to some 33,000 T cell genomes, went into each replicate PCR. Purified libraries were quantified with a Qubit 3.0 fluorometer, sized on a Bioanalyzer 2100, and re-quantified with the KAPA Library Quantification kit. Every immunoSEQ 96-well plate was sequenced on a separate single-read 150-cycle Illumina NextSeq 550 flow cell. The authors processed their data as follows. Because the immunoSEQ output included only junctional sequences and no quality scores, the filtering could not be the same as the filtering used for full-length reads. Sequences were annotated with PyIR, a Python wrapper for IgBLAST v1.9, and V/J genes and CDR3 were assigned using IMGT germline references. Any read was removed if the V/J assignment was weak (E-value above 1e-6), the CDR3 was missing, or the read contained stop codons, out-of-frame junctions, or ambiguous translated residues. V3J clonotypes were defined as sequences sharing the same inferred V gene, J gene, and CDR3 amino acid sequence. To compute the percentage overlap between repertoires, the number of shared unique clonotypes was divided by the size of the smaller repertoire. Richness of each repertoire was evaluated using RTK rarefaction, the Chao1 estimator, and Recon v2.1 estimates of unobserved clonotypes. Generation probabilities for all TCRbeta clonotypes obtained by the gDNA method from several donors were computed using OLGA. Not all clones reach the TCRdb copy of this immuneACCESS table, which keeps in-frame sequences only. Checked studies attribute under half of the gap to unresolved V genes and leave the rest unexplained. That table furnishes V, J and clone size, whereas the DNA furnished D and trimming. The sample table records a few million clones; over 85% of these occur just once. About 0.13% of the sample is in the top ten clones.

Donors were healthy HIV-negative adults with no recently reported acute infections or vaccinations. Only Caucasian adults living in Nashville, Tennessee, USA were represented among the donors. CD4+ T cells were enriched by magnetic negative selection; naive cells were then positively selected on CD45RA, and the negative fraction formed the memory subset. After blood collection by leukapheresis, PBMCs were isolated using Ficoll-Histopaque density gradient centrifugation and then cryopreserved in the vapor phase of liquid nitrogen. Analytical flow cytometry was used to check the purity and quantity of every magnetically sorted T cell population. Genomic DNA was isolated from each sorted fraction and quantified by UV absorbance on a Nanodrop 2000c. Points the paper makes about the study in general: Approximately 5% of naive CD4, 3% to 3.5% of naive CD8, about 2.5% of memory CD4, and around 0.4% of memory CD8 clonotypes were shared across a few donors. Incomplete sequencing was indicated by rarefaction of sorted-subset datasets, despite the large sequencing depth. Compared with non-shared clonotypes, the clonotypes found in all four sorted-subset donors had higher generation probabilities. Pairwise subsampling indicated that sequencing depth was expected to affect the degree of clonotype sharing among donors. Larger estimated clonotype richness was generally found for naive subsets than for memory subsets. Because the study included a small number of donors, the genetic and exposure-history diversity represented was limited. Only blood was sampled, and tissue TCR repertoires likely differ from those in blood.

A remark on this clone: Its antigen is unknown. There are no base qualities to consult, and no much larger clone falls within one base.

Input material: naive CD4+ T cells sorted from blood. Reading the label with the study, this specimen's cell subset or site is: CD45RA+ positively selected. The chain employs TRBV29-1 and TRBJ1-5, with a tentative D gene TRBD1 over 6 matching bases. The receptor was isolated from a man between 18 and 29 years old in good health. Read as DNA, the sequence is TGCAGCGTGCAAACACAGGGAAATAGCAATCAGCCCCAGCATTTT. Its product reads: CSVQTQGNSNQPQHF.